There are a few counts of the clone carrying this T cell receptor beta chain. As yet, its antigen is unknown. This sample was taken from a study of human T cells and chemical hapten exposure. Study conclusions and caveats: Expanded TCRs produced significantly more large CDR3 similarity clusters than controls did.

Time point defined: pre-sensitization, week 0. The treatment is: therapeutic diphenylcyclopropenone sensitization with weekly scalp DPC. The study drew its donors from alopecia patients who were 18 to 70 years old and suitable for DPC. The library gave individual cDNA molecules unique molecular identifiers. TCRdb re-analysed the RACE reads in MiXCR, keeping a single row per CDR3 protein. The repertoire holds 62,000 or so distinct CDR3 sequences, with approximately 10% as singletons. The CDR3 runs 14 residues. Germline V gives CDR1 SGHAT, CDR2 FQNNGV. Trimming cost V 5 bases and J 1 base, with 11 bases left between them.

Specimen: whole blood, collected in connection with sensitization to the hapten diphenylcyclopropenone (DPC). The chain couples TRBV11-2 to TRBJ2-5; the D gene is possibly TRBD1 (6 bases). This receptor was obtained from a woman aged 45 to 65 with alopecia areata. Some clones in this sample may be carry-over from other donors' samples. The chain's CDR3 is CASSQGLFQETQYF. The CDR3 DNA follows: TGTGCCAGCAGCCAGGGGTTATTCCAAGAGACCCAGTACTTC.